Following are 10 T cell receptor beta chains from one sample sequenced in a study of radiotherapy plus CTLA-4 blockade in lung cancer. Using immunoSEQ multiplex PCR, the repertoire was profiled, and TCRdb retains in-frame clones only, with some absent. Found here are approximately 90,000 clones, around 82% of them singletons; the top ten hold around 0.8%. Sequencing was performed on peripheral blood, taken from a patient treated with radiotherapy plus ipilimumab. The receptors come from a human donor with non-small cell lung cancer who had stable disease on radiotherapy plus ipilimumab.

This clone appeared once. This chain connects TRBV4-2 to TRBJ2-7; D may be TRBD1 (5 bases). Trimming removed 3 bases at V and 3 bases at J, with 12 bases between. Germline CDR1 LGHNA, CDR2 YNFKEQ. CDR3 size: 14 residues. CDR3 region: CASSHQGKGYEQYF. The CDR3 DNA follows: TGTGCCAGCAGCCATCAGGGTAAAGGCTACGAGCAGTACTTC.

The rearrangement uses TRBV5-6 and TRBJ2-3; unclear D gene. The ends were cut back, 4 bases at V and 8 bases at J, with 23 bases in the middle. The CDR3 consists of 16 residues. The germline V gene has CDR1 SGHDT and CDR2 YYEEEE. The CDR3 region is CASSRMGFDPSSTQYF. The CDR3 DNA reads as TGTGCCAGCAGCCGGATGGGCTTCGACCCCTCAAGTACGCAGTATTTT.

This clone is a singleton in its sample. This chain uses TRBV25-1 with TRBJ1-1; D may be TRBD1 (5 bases). Trimming left V 2 bases short and J 5 bases short, with 12 bases between. The germline V gene encodes CDR1 MGHDK and CDR2 SYGVNS. The CDR3 contains 14 residues. The CDR3 DNA is TGTGCCAGCAGTGAAATGGGGGGGTTGACTGAAGCTTTCTTT. Its translation is CASSEMGGLTEAFF.

The V and J genes are TRBV27 and TRBJ2-3; 10 bases are a match to TRBD1. The CDR3 runs 15 residues. The V gene end was trimmed by 8 bases and the J gene end by 6 bases; junction bases not matched to a gene: 11. Germline CDR1 MNHEY, CDR2 SMNVEV (reference sequence). As DNA, the CDR3 is TGTGCCAGCGCCAATCGGGACAGGGGAATTGATACGCAGTATTTT. It translates to CASANRDRGIDTQYF.

This chain uses TRBV6-1 with TRBJ2-6, with unresolved D. This CDR3 has 15 residues. Germline V CDR1 and CDR2: MNHNS, SASEGT. V gave up 2 bases and J gave up 0 bases, with 5 bases separating them. The CDR3 DNA sequence: TGTGCCAGCAGTGAATTCGGCTCTGGGGCCAACGTCCTGACTTTC. This gives the protein CASSEFGSGANVLTF.

This chain connects TRBV19 to TRBJ2-1; the D is unclear. V lost 3 bases and J 8 bases, leaving 5 bases between the germline ends. The germline V gene has CDR1 LNHDA and CDR2 SQIVND (reference sequence). CDR3 size: 11 residues. The CDR3 is CASSMTDEQFF. The CDR3 nucleotides are TGTGCCAGTAGTATGACCGATGAGCAGTTCTTC.

This CDR3 reads CASRSGLSFYGYTF. The DNA for the CDR3 is TGTGCCAGCAGGTCAGGACTGTCGTTCTATGGCTACACCTTC. The V gene is TRBV6-5, the J gene TRBJ1-2; D gene unclear. CDR3 size: 14 residues. The germline gives CDR1 MNHEY, CDR2 SVGAGI. Trimming removed 6 bases at V and 4 bases at J, with 15 bases between.

The rearrangement uses TRBV7-9 and TRBJ2-1; 7 nucleotides match TRBD1. CDR3 length: 12 amino acids. J gave up 8 bases and V 4 bases, and 2 bases lay outside the gene matches. Germline loops: CDR1 SEHNR, CDR2 FQNEAQ (reference sequence). DNA for the CDR3: TGTGCCAGCAGCTATACAGGGGATGAGCAGTTCTTC. Its translation: CASSYTGDEQFF. Filled out from reference TRBV7-9 and TRBJ2-1, the complete variable domain reads DTGVSQNPRHKITKRGQNVTFRCDPISEHNRLYWYRQTLGQGPEFLTYFQNEAQLEKSRLLSDRFSAERPKGSFSTLEIQRTEQGDSAMYLCASSYTGDEQFFGPGTRLTVL.

This chain uses TRBV30 with TRBJ2-7; D unclear. Per the germline V gene, CDR1 is GTSNPN and CDR2 is SVGIG (reference sequence). V dropped 0 bases and J dropped 6 bases, with 6 bases sitting between them. The CDR3 has 11 residues. The CDR3 nucleotides are TGTGCCTGGAGTGTACAGCTCGAGCAGTACTTC. This encodes CAWSVQLEQYF. Variable domain in full (rest from reference TRBV30 and TRBJ2-7): SQTIHQWPATLVQPVGSPLSLECTVEGTSNPNLYWYRQAAGRGLQLLFYSVGIGQISSEVPQNLSASRPQDRQFILSSKKLLLSDSGFYLCAWSVQLEQYFGPGTRLTVT.

The CDR3 sequence is CASSVPGQPLNEQFF. CDR3 DNA sequence: TGTGCCAGTAGTGTACCGGGACAGCCCCTCAATGAGCAGTTCTTC. The chain uses TRBV19 and TRBJ2-1, with TRBD1 identical over 7 bases. CDR1 is LNHDA and CDR2 is SQIVND in the germline V gene (reference sequence). The ends lost 5 bases at V and 6 bases at J; junction bases unmatched: 10. This CDR3 is 15 amino acids long.